The 9 T cell receptor beta chains presented below share a single source sample, sequenced in a study of T cells in Graves' hyperthyroidism and ophthalmopathy. TCR beta CDR3 sequences were amplified from RNA transcripts. The HTBI primer set served for first-round RT-PCR of the TCR CDR3. TCRdb passed the multiplex PCR reads through MiXCR, listing each CDR3 protein once. The table includes some 400,000 distinct CDR3 sequences, around 14% detected once. The sequenced material came from blood. These receptors all stem from a woman between 55 and 75 years old with Graves' hyperthyroidism.

The chain couples TRBV5-6 to TRBJ2-7, with 13 bases identical to TRBD2. J was trimmed by 3 bases and V by 6 bases; bases with no gene match: 9. This CDR3 is built from 16 residues. Germline V CDR1 and CDR2: SGHDT, YYEEEE. The CDR3: CASTRHGLAGDYEQYF. The CDR3 DNA reads as TGTGCCAGCACCCGGCACGGACTAGCGGGGGACTACGAGCAGTACTTC.

The chain has TRBV3-1 and TRBJ2-6, with 11 bases that match TRBD1. After removal of 6 bases from V and 0 bases from J, the junction contained 4 bases not matched to a gene. This CDR3 has 17 residues. Germline-derived CDR1 and CDR2 are LGHDT and YNNKEL (reference sequence). CDR3 coding DNA: TGTGCCAGCAGAAGGACAGGGGGCAGCTCTGGGGCCAACGTCCTGACTTTC. Encoded protein: CASRRTGGSSGANVLTF.

This clonotype has ten or more counts. This chain uses TRBV7-9 with TRBJ2-3; 7 nucleotides align to TRBD1. Germline V gene data show CDR1 as SEHNR and CDR2 as FQNEAQ (reference sequence). J lost 5 bases, V lost 4 bases, and 6 bases had no gene match. This CDR3 is built from 14 residues. The CDR3 reads CASSSQGVGDTQYF. The CDR3 nucleotides are TGTGCCAGCAGCTCTCAGGGGGTGGGAGATACGCAGTATTTT.

The sample holds many counts of this clonotype. This chain connects TRBV11-2 to TRBJ2-1; D gene uncertain. The ends were cut back, 0 bases at V and 9 bases at J, with 9 bases in the middle. The CDR3 extends over 13 amino acids. Per the germline V gene, CDR1 is SGHAT and CDR2 is FQNNGV. The CDR3 DNA sequence: TGTGCCAGCAGCTTAGAGGTCTGGATTGAGCAGTTCTTC. Amino acids: CASSLEVWIEQFF.

In regard to this clonotype: A read error may be the cause here, since a much bigger clone is one base away. CDR3 loop: CSAREGEYNQPQDF. The CDR3 DNA sequence: TGCAGTGCTAGAGAGGGAGAGTATAATCAGCCCCAGGATTTT. V usage is TRBV20-1 and J usage is TRBJ1-5, with unresolved D. The CDR3 sequence is 14 residues long. CDR1 DFQATT and CDR2 SNEGSKA come from the germline V gene (reference sequence).

V usage is TRBV11-3 and J usage is TRBJ2-3; the D is unclear. CDR1 is SGHNT, CDR2 YENEEA, per germline. The CDR3 contains 17 residues. Trimming stripped 0 bases from V and 0 bases from J, with 13 bases between. CDR3 nucleotides: TGTGCCAGCAGCTTAGATCTATGGAGACGGAGCACAGATACGCAGTATTTT. It yields the protein CASSLDLWRRSTDTQYF.

This clonotype was counted ten times or more. The rearrangement joins TRBV7-2 to TRBJ2-1, with 11 positions matching TRBD2. Trimming at V came to 5 bases and at J to 11 bases, leaving 8 bases not matched to a gene. The CDR3 totals 14 residues. Per the germline V gene, CDR1 is SGHTA and CDR2 is FQGNSA. The CDR3 loop is CASSMTSGDFKQFF. CDR3 in DNA: TGTGCCAGCAGCATGACTAGCGGGGACTTCAAGCAGTTCTTC.

This clonotype was recorded at least ten times. The chain is built from TRBV20-1 and TRBJ2-5, with TRBD1 matching 7 bases. J lost 0 bases, V lost 3 bases, and 4 bases had no gene match. The length of the CDR3 is 14 residues. CDR1 is DFQATT and CDR2 is SNEGSKA in the germline V gene (reference sequence). CDR3 loop: CSARDRRYQETQYF. CDR3 coding DNA: TGCAGTGCTAGGGACAGGAGATACCAAGAGACCCAGTACTTC.

This clonotype was seen only a few times. The chain recombines TRBV5-1 with TRBJ2-1, with 7 bases aligning to TRBD1. The CDR3 has 16 residues. The germline gives CDR1 SGHRS, CDR2 YFSETQ. V lost 5 bases to trimming and J lost 0 bases; unmatched junction nucleotides: 8. As DNA, the CDR3 is TGCGCCAGCAGTAAACAGGGGACCAGCTCCTACAATGAGCAGTTCTTC. Amino acid sequence: CASSKQGTSSYNEQFF.